These 12 T cell receptor beta chains came from one sample sequenced in a study of T cells in Graves' hyperthyroidism and ophthalmopathy. RNA transcripts yielded amplified TCR beta CDR3 regions. An initial round of RT-PCR targeting the TCR CDR3 relied on the HTBI primer set. TCRdb processed the multiplex PCR reads anew with MiXCR; each CDR3 protein has one entry. The table includes around 300,000 distinct CDR3 sequences, about 15% detected once. The sample consisted of blood. The receptor source for this set is a woman younger than 45 with Graves' hyperthyroidism.

This chain joins TRBV5-6 and TRBJ2-4; D possibly matches TRBD1 or TRBD2 (5 bases each). Trimming stripped 1 base from V and 7 bases from J, with 15 bases between. The CDR3 consists of 15 residues. The germline gives CDR1 SGHDT, CDR2 YYEEEE. CDR3 amino acids: CASSLWDRVANIQYF. CDR3 coding DNA: TGTGCCAGCAGCTTGTGGGACCGCGTTGCGAACATTCAGTACTTC.

The rearrangement uses TRBV30 and TRBJ1-4; D remains ambiguous. Trimming cost V 4 bases and J 3 bases, with 12 bases left between them. Per the germline V gene, CDR1 is GTSNPN and CDR2 is SVGIG (reference sequence). CDR3 length: 14 residues. CDR3 region: CAWKISRANEKLFF. DNA of the CDR3: TGTGCCTGGAAGATTTCACGGGCTAATGAAAAACTGTTTTTT.

This clonotype was counted at least ten times. Sequence at one end of the junction differs from germline and may be a read error. V gene TRBV2 combines with J gene TRBJ2-7; TRBD2 is a possible D gene (5 bases). This CDR3 has 12 residues. CDR1 is SNHLY and CDR2 is FYNNEI in the germline V gene. The CDR3 protein is CASSEGDYGQYF. As DNA, the CDR3 is TGTGCCAGCAGTGAAGGTGACTACGGGCAGTACTTC.

There are many counts of this clonotype. This sequence joins TRBV7-8 and TRBJ2-7; 10 nucleotides agree with TRBD1. Germline CDR1 reads SGHVS; CDR2 reads FQNEAQ. V dropped 5 bases and J dropped 6; count of bases not matched to a gene: 13. The CDR3 runs 16 residues. This CDR3 reads CASSLSPGTGVFEQYF. DNA of the CDR3: TGTGCCAGCAGCCTCTCCCCCGGGACAGGGGTTTTCGAGCAGTACTTC.

This clonotype was seen repeatedly, ten times or more. This chain uses TRBV27 with TRBJ1-2; D is unresolved. V lost 6 bases and J lost 4, with 12 bases in between. The germline V gene has CDR1 MNHEY and CDR2 SMNVEV (reference sequence). The CDR3 length is 13 residues. The CDR3 loop is CASSSPVGYGYTF. The CDR3 DNA reads as TGTGCCAGCAGCTCTCCTGTCGGCTATGGCTACACCTTC.

The CDR3 here is CASSPSAENTGELFF. The CDR3 DNA reads TGTGCCAGCAGCCCTTCAGCGGAGAACACCGGGGAGCTGTTTTTT. V is TRBV7-9 and J is TRBJ2-2; D might be TRBD2 (5 bases). Germline V CDR1 and CDR2: SEHNR, FQNEAQ (reference sequence). This CDR3 spans 15 amino acids. Deletions cut 5 bases from V and 1 base from J, with 11 bases between.

The gene calls are TRBV3-1 and TRBJ2-1; weak D call: TRBD2 (6 bases). This CDR3 has 16 amino acids. Per the germline V gene, CDR1 is LGHDT and CDR2 is YNNKEL (reference sequence). Trimming left V 0 bases short and J 2 bases short, with 11 bases between. The CDR3 loop is CASSQDIGRPYNEQFF. The CDR3 bases are TGTGCCAGCAGCCAAGATATCGGGAGACCCTACAATGAGCAGTTCTTC.

This clonotype was counted ten times or more. J is TRBJ2-5 and V is TRBV2; D not resolved. V dropped 8 bases and J dropped 5 bases, with 18 bases sitting between them. CDR1 SNHLY and CDR2 FYNNEI come from the germline V gene. This CDR3 comprises 14 residues. CDR3 in DNA: TGTGCCAGCGGAGCTAACACAGCCCAGGAGACCCAGTACTTC. It is translated as CASGANTAQETQYF.

This clonotype has a handful of counts. The V gene is TRBV11-2, the J gene TRBJ2-1; possible D gene TRBD2, 6 bases. Germline CDR1 reads SGHAT; CDR2 reads FQNNGV. Trimming shortened V by 5 bases and J by 5 bases, and 19 bases separated the two germline ends. The CDR3 runs to 16 residues. CDR3 loop: CASSLNGAPGDNEQFF. CDR3 DNA: TGTGCCAGCAGCCTAAATGGTGCTCCGGGGGACAATGAGCAGTTCTTC.

This clonotype has a handful of counts. This chain uses TRBV6-1 with TRBJ2-7; perhaps TRBD2 as D (6 bases). Germline-derived CDR1 and CDR2 are MNHNS and SASEGT. V was cut by 5 bases and J by 0 bases, with 17 bases left in between. CDR3 length: 16 residues. The CDR3 sequence is CASSTTPSVLSYEQYF. The CDR3 DNA is TGTGCCAGCAGTACAACGCCTAGCGTCCTCTCCTACGAGCAGTACTTC.

This clonotype appeared a few times. The chain recombines TRBV5-1 with TRBJ2-1; D ambiguous. Germline CDR1 is SGHRS and CDR2 is YFSETQ. Between the trimmed V and J ends, which lost 0 bases and 2 bases, there was a span of 9 bases. The CDR3 length is 15 residues. The CDR3 bases are TGCGCCAGCAGCTTGGACAAACCCACCTACAATGAGCAGTTCTTC. This codes for CASSLDKPTYNEQFF.

This clonotype was counted at least ten times. The genes are TRBV29-1 and TRBJ2-7; D gene unclear. This CDR3 region has 12 residues. V was shortened by 4 bases and J by 3 bases, with 10 bases between the two germline ends. Germline lookup yields CDR1 SQVTM and CDR2 ANQGSEA. The CDR3 protein is CSVASRSYEQYF. In DNA form, the CDR3 reads TGCAGCGTTGCATCGCGGAGCTACGAGCAGTACTTC.